The present entry profiles one T cell receptor (beta chain) with its context. Its matching antigen is unknown. Only in-frame clones appear in the TCRdb table, and some are missing; sequencing was by immunoSEQ multiplex PCR. This repertoire shows 65,000 to 85,000 clones, 80% found once; its top ten account for more than 10%. Trimming left V 4 bases short and J 6 bases short, with 11 bases between. This CDR3 contains 12 residues. Germline CDR1 and CDR2: SQVTM and ANQGSEA. Prior to sequencing, the ViraFEST assay stimulated PBMC with viral peptide pools, which expanded the antigen-specific CD4+ T cells. Culture proceeded for nine to eleven days, and CD4+ T cells were then isolated. Previously uninfected by SARS-CoV-2, the vaccine recipients also showed negative nucleocapsid antibodies. A few million PBMC were seeded per well and grown in the presence of about 10 IU/ml IL-2 and around 9 ug/ml peptides. Half-medium exchanges with IL-2 medium took place on days 3 and 7.

The data stem from a study of vaccination effects on CD4 cells after COVID-19. Findings and limits, study-wide: Few convalescent patients were included, and no early post-infection timepoints were sampled.

This chain connects TRBV29-1 to TRBJ2-3, with D possibly called TRBD1 or TRBD2 (5 bases each). The clonotype comes from a human donor who received a COVID-19 vaccine. The source was CD4+ T cells from PBMCs cultured with SARS-CoV-2 spike peptides, collected before COVID-19 vaccination. CDR3 sequence: CSVVWDADTQYF. CDR3 bases: TGCAGCGTTGTGTGGGACGCGGATACGCAGTATTTT.